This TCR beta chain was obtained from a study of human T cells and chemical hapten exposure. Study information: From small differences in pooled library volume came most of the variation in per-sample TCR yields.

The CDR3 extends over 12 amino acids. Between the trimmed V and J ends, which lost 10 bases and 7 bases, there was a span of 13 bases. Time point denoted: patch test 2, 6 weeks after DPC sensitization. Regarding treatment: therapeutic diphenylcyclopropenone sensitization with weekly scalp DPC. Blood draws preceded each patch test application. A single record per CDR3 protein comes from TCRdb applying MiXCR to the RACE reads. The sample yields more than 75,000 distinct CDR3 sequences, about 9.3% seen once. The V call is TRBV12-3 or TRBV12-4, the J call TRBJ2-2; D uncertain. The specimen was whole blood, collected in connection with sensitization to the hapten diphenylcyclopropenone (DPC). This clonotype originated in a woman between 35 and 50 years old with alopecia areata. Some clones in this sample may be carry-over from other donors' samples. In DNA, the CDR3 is TGTGCCATCGGCCGTGCGTTCGGGGAGCTGTTTTTT. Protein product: CAIGRAFGELFF.